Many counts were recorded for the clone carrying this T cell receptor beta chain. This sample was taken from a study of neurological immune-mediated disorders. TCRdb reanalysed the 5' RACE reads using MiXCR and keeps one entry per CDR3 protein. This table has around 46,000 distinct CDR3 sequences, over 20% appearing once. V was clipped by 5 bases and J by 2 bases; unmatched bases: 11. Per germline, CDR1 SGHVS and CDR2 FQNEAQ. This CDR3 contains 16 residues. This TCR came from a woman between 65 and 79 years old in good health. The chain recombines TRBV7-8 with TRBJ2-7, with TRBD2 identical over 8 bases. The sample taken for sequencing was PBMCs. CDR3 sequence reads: CASSPTPGGVPYEQYF. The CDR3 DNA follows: TGTGCCAGCAGCCCCACCCCGGGGGGGGTGCCCTACGAGCAGTACTTC.